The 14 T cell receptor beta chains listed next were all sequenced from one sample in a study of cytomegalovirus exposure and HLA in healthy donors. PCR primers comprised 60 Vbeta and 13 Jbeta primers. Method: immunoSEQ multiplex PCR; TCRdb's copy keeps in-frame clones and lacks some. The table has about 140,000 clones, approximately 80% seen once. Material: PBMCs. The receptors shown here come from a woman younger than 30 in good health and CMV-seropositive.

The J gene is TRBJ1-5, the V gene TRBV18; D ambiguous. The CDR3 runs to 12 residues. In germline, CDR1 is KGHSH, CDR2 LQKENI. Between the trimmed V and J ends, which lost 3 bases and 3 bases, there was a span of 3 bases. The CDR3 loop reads CASSPLNQPQHF. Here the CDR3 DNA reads TGTGCCAGCTCACCCCTCAATCAGCCCCAGCATTTT.

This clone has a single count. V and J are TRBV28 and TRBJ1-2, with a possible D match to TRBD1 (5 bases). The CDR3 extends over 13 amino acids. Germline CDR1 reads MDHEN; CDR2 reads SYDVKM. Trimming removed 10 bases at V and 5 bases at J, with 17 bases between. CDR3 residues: CATRGEAGYGYTF. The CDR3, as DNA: TGTGCCACCAGAGGGGAGGCCGGATATGGCTACACCTTC.

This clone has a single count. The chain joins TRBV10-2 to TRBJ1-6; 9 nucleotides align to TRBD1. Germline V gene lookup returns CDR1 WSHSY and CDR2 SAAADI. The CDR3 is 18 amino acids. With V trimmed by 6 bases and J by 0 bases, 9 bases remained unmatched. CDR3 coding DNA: TGCGCCAGCAGCCGAGCCGGGACAGGGAGCTCCTATAATTCACCCCTCCACTTT. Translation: CASSRAGTGSSYNSPLHF.

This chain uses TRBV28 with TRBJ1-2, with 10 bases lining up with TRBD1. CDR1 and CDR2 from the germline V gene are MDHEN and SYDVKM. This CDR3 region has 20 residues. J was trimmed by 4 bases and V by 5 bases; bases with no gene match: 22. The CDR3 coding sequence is TGTGCCAGCAGTCCTTATTTCGTCGCCCCCGGGACAGGGGTGGTCTATGGCTACACCTTC. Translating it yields CASSPYFVAPGTGVVYGYTF.

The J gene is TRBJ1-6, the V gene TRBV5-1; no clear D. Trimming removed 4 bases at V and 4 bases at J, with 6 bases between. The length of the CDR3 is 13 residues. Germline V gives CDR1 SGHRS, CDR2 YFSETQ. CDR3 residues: CASSSRYNSPLHF. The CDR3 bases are TGCGCCAGCAGCAGCAGGTATAATTCACCCCTCCACTTT.

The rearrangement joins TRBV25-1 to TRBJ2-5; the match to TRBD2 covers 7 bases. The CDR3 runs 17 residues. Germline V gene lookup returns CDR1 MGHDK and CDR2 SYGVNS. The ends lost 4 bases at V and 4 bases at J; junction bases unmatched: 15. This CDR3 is CASSASRRTSAGETQYF. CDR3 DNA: TGTGCCAGCAGTGCCTCACGTCGGACTAGTGCGGGAGAGACCCAGTACTTC. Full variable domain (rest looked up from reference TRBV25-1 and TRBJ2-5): EADIYQTPRYLVIGTGKKITLECSQTMGHDKMYWYQQDPGMELHLIHYSYGVNSTEKGDLSSESTVSRIRTEHFPLTLESARPSHTSQYLCASSASRRTSAGETQYFGPGTRLLVL.

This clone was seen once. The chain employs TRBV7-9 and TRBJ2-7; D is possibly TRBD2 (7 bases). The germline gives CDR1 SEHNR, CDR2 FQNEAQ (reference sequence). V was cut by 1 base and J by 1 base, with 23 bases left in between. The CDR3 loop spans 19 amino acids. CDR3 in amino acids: CASSLDRGAISIESYEQYF. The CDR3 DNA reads TGTGCCAGCAGCTTAGATCGGGGGGCGATTAGTATCGAATCCTACGAGCAGTACTTC.

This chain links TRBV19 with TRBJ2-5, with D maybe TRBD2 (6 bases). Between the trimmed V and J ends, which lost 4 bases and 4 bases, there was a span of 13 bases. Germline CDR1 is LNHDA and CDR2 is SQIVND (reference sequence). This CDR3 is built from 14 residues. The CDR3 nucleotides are TGTGCCAGTAGTACTGGACTATCCGGAGAGACCCAGTACTTC. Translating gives CASSTGLSGETQYF. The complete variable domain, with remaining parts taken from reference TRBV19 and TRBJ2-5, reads DGGITQSPKYLFRKEGQNVTLSCEQNLNHDAMYWYRQDPGQGLRLIYYSQIVNDFQKGDIAEGYSVSREKKESFPLTVTSAQKNPTAFYLCASSTGLSGETQYFGPGTRLLVL.

Written as DNA, the CDR3 is TGTGCCAGCAGCGTATATACAGCAATGAACACTGAAGCTTTCTTT. This encodes CASSVYTAMNTEAFF. The rearrangement uses TRBV9 and TRBJ1-1; D uncertain. This CDR3 has 15 residues. V lost 1 base, J lost 0 bases, and 10 bases lay in between. CDR1 is SGDLS, CDR2 YYNGEE, per germline.

The CDR3 region is CASSLWGVGHEKLFF. In DNA form, the CDR3 reads TGTGCCAGCAGTTTATGGGGGGTGGGGCATGAAAAACTGTTTTTT. V is TRBV27 and J is TRBJ1-4, with D perhaps TRBD1 (5 bases). This CDR3 contains 15 residues. V was shortened by 1 base and J by 6 bases, with 12 bases between the two germline ends. From germline, CDR1 is MNHEY and CDR2 SMNVEV (reference sequence).

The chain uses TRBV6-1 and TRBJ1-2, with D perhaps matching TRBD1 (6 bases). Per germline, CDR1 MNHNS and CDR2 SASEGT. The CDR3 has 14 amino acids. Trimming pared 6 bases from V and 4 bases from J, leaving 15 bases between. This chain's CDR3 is CASRGGEASYGYTF. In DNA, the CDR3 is TGTGCCAGCAGAGGGGGGGAGGCCTCCTATGGCTACACCTTC.

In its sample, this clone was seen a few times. CDR3 residues: CASRRQGAAHEQYF. The CDR3 DNA is TGTGCCAGCAGAAGACAGGGGGCGGCCCACGAGCAGTACTTC. The rearrangement links TRBV7-8 to TRBJ2-7; 10 nucleotides line up with TRBD1. The CDR3 spans 14 residues. Germline CDR1 and CDR2: SGHVS and FQNEAQ. Trimming cost V 6 bases and J 5 bases; bases outside gene matches: 7.

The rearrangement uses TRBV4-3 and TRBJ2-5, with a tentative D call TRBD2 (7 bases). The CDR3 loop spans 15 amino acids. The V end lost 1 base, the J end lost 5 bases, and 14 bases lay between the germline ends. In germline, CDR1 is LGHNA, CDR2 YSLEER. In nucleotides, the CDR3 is TGCGCCAGCAGCCAAGGTCAGGGGAGGGAGGAGACCCAGTACTTC. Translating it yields CASSQGQGREETQYF.

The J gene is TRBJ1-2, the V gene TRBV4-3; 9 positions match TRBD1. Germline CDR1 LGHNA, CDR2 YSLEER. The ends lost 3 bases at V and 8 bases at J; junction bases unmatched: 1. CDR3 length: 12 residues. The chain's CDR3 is CASSQTGGGYTF. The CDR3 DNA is TGCGCCAGCAGCCAGACAGGGGGAGGCTACACCTTC.